This TCR beta chain was profiled in a study of blood T cell repertoires in COVID-19. The overall study: Both acute and convalescent COVID-19 samples were obtained from the United States, Italy and Spain. Sample material is recorded as cDNA or gDNA derived from T cells, B-cell-depleted T cells, or PBMCs.

Original methodology: Reference gene primer amplification gave estimated nucleated cell counts. The table came from immunoSEQ multiplex PCR; TCRdb's copy has only in-frame clones and leaves some out. From that table come the V and J calls and clone size; the DNA was used to work out D and trimming. The data show about 160,000 clones, with about 80% seen just once and around 20% held by the top ten. Looked up from germline, CDR1 is SGHDT and CDR2 is YYEEEE. V shed 6 bases and J shed 2 bases, with 10 bases lying between them. The CDR3 contains 13 residues. The receptor comes from a woman aged 80 or older with acute or convalescent COVID-19. The specimen was peripheral blood. The chain is built from TRBV5-6 and TRBJ2-3; D is ambiguous. This chain's CDR3 is CASTRLPTDTQYF. Here the CDR3 DNA reads TGTGCCAGCACGAGACTTCCCACAGATACGCAGTATTTT.